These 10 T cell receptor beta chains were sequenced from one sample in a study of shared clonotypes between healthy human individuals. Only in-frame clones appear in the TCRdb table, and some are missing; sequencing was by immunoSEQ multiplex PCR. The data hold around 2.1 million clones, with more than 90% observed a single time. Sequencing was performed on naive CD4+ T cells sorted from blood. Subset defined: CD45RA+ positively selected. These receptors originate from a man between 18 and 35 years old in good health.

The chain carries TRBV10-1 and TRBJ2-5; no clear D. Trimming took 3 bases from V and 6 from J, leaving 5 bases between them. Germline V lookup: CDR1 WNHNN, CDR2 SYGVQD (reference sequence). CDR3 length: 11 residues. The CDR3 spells CASSEGQTQYF. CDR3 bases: TGCGCCAGCAGTGAAGGGCAGACCCAGTACTTC.

The CDR3 sequence is CASSPQWGADTQYF. In nucleotides, the CDR3 is TGCGCCAGCAGCCCACAGTGGGGCGCAGATACGCAGTATTTT. The chain combines TRBV5-1 with TRBJ2-3; the D gene is possibly TRBD1 (5 bases). CDR1 and CDR2 (germline): SGHRS, YFSETQ. Trimming took off 4 bases at V and 4 bases at J, with 13 bases between the two ends. CDR3 size: 14 residues.

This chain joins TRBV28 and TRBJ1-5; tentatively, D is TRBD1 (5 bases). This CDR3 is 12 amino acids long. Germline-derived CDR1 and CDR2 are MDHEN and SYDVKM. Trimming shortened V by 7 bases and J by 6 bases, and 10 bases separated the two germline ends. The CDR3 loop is CASTTRGQPQHF. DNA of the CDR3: TGTGCCAGCACTACTAGGGGTCAGCCCCAGCATTTT.

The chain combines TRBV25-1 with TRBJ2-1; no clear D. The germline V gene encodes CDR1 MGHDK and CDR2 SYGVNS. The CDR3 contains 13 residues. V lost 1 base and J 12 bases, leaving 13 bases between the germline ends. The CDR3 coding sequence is TGTGCCAGCAGTGAATCGGTTCCTGTAACGCAGTTCTTC. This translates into CASSESVPVTQFF.

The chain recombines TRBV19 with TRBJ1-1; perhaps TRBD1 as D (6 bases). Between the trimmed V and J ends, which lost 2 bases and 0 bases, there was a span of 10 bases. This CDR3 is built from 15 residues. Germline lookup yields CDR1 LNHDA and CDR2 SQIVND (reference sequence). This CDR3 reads CASSIRDIVNTEAFF. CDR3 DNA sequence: TGTGCCAGTAGTATACGGGACATCGTGAACACTGAAGCTTTCTTT. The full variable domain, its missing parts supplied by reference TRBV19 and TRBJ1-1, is DGGITQSPKYLFRKEGQNVTLSCEQNLNHDAMYWYRQDPGQGLRLIYYSQIVNDFQKGDIAEGYSVSREKKESFPLTVTSAQKNPTAFYLCASSIRDIVNTEAFFGQGTRLTVV.

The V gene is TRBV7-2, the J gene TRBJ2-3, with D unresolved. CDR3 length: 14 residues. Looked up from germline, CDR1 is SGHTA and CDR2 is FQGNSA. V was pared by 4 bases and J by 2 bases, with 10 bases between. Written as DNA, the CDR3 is TGTGCCAGCAGCTCTGCTAGGGACACAGATACGCAGTATTTT. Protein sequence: CASSSARDTDTQYF. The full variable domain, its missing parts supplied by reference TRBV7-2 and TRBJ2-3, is GAGVSQSPSNKVTEKGKDVELRCDPISGHTALYWYRQSLGQGLEFLIYFQGNSAPDKSGLPSDRFSAERTGGSVSTLTIQRTQQEDSAVYLCASSSARDTDTQYFGPGTRLTVL.

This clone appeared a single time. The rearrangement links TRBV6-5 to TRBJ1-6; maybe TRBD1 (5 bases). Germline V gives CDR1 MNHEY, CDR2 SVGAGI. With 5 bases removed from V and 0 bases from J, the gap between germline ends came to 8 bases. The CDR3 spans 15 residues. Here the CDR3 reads CASSVDSSYNSPLHF. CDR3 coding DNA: TGTGCCAGCAGTGTTGACAGCTCCTATAATTCACCCCTCCACTTT.

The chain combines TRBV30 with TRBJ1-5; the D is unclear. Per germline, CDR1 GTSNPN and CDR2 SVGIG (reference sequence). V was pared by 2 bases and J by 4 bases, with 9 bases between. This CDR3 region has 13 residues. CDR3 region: CAWSLEQNQPQHF. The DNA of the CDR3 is TGTGCCTGGAGTTTGGAGCAGAATCAGCCCCAGCATTTT.

CDR3 residues: CASSEIGRKNTEAFF. The CDR3 region has the DNA TGTGCCAGCAGTGAAATAGGGCGGAAGAACACTGAAGCTTTCTTT. This chain links TRBV2 with TRBJ1-1; D unresolved. Germline CDR1 is SNHLY and CDR2 is FYNNEI. Trimming removed 2 bases from V and 1 base from J, with 11 bases in between. The CDR3 is 15 residues long.

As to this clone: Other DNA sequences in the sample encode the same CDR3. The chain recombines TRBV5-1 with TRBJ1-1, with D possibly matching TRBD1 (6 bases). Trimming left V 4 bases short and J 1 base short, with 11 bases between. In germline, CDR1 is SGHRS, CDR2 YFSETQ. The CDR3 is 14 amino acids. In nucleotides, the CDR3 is TGCGCCAGCAGCGTGACAGGCCAGAACACTGAAGCTTTCTTT. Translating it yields CASSVTGQNTEAFF.